One sample yielded the 7 T cell receptor beta chains listed below, sequenced in a study of T cells in Graves' hyperthyroidism and ophthalmopathy. TCR beta CDR3 region amplification was performed from RNA transcripts. The HTBI primer set was used in a first-round RT-PCR of the TCR CDR3. TCRdb re-analysed the multiplex PCR reads in MiXCR, keeping a single row per CDR3 protein. This table has approximately 400,000 distinct CDR3 sequences, more than 13% appearing once. The sequenced sample was blood. These TCRs come from a woman aged 25 to 39 with Graves' hyperthyroidism.

The sample holds many counts of this clonotype. The chain uses TRBV5-1 and TRBJ2-2, with D possibly TRBD1 on 5 matching bases. In germline, CDR1 is SGHRS, CDR2 YFSETQ. V was cut by 0 bases and J by 1 base, with 7 bases left in between. The CDR3 loop spans 15 amino acids. The CDR3 region is CASSLGQGNTGELFF. The CDR3 DNA follows: TGCGCCAGCAGCTTGGGCCAGGGGAACACCGGGGAGCTGTTTTTT. Full variable domain (remainder filled in from reference TRBV5-1 and TRBJ2-2): KAGVTQTPRYLIKTRGQQVTLSCSPISGHRSVSWYQQTPGQGLQFLFEYFSETQRNKGNFPGRFSGRQFSNSRSEMNVSTLELGDSALYLCASSLGQGNTGELFFGEGSRLTVL.

In its sample, this clonotype was seen many times. The chain employs TRBV15 and TRBJ2-3, with D tentatively TRBD2 (6 bases). CDR1 LNHNV and CDR2 YYDKDF come from the germline V gene (reference sequence). With 6 bases removed from V and 4 bases from J, the gap between germline ends came to 14 bases. This CDR3 region has 14 residues. CDR3 coding DNA: TGTGCCACCAGATTGGGCGGGACCCCAGATACGCAGTATTTT. Translating it yields CATRLGGTPDTQYF.

This clonotype was detected many times. This chain connects TRBV27 to TRBJ1-4, with 7 nucleotides matching TRBD1. V lost 4 bases to trimming and J lost 8 bases; unmatched junction nucleotides: 10. Germline CDR1 MNHEY, CDR2 SMNVEV (reference sequence). This CDR3 contains 15 residues. Here the CDR3 reads CASSSPGQSREKLFF. In DNA, the CDR3 is TGTGCCAGCAGTTCACCGGGACAGAGCCGAGAAAAACTGTTTTTT.

This clonotype was detected a few times. The CDR3 here is CSVGETGAHPYEQYF. The CDR3 region has the DNA TGCAGCGTTGGGGAAACAGGGGCACATCCCTACGAGCAGTACTTC. The chain carries TRBV29-1 and TRBJ2-7, with TRBD1 identical over 7 bases. V lost 4 bases to trimming and J lost 2 bases; unmatched junction nucleotides: 11. The CDR3 covers 15 residues. Germline-derived CDR1 and CDR2 are SQVTM and ANQGSEA.

This clonotype occurred many times. The chain employs TRBV6-1 and TRBJ1-5; D is unresolved. Germline loops: CDR1 MNHNS, CDR2 SASEGT. The CDR3 contains 14 residues. V lost 1 base to trimming and J lost 0 bases, with 4 bases between them. As DNA, the CDR3 is TGTGCCAGCAGTGAAGGACTTAGCAATCAGCCCCAGCATTTT. Encoded protein: CASSEGLSNQPQHF.

This clonotype was detected many times. The chain uses TRBV3-1 and TRBJ2-7, with D perhaps TRBD1 or TRBD2 (5 bases each). Trimming took 3 bases from V and 5 from J, leaving 5 bases between them. The CDR3 is made up of 11 amino acids. The germline gives CDR1 LGHDT, CDR2 YNNKEL (reference sequence). CDR3: CASSQGDEQYF. CDR3 in DNA: TGTGCCAGCAGCCAGGGGGACGAGCAGTACTTC.

This clonotype appeared a few times. The gene calls are TRBV20-1 and TRBJ2-1, with TRBD2 matching over 8 bases. The V segment lost 6 bases and the J segment 0 bases; nucleotides outside the gene matches: 7. The CDR3 covers 15 residues. The germline V gene encodes CDR1 DFQATT and CDR2 SNEGSKA (reference sequence). CDR3 region: CSAKVSGSSYNEQFF. CDR3 sequence (DNA): TGCAGTGCAAAGGTCAGCGGGAGCTCCTACAATGAGCAGTTCTTC.